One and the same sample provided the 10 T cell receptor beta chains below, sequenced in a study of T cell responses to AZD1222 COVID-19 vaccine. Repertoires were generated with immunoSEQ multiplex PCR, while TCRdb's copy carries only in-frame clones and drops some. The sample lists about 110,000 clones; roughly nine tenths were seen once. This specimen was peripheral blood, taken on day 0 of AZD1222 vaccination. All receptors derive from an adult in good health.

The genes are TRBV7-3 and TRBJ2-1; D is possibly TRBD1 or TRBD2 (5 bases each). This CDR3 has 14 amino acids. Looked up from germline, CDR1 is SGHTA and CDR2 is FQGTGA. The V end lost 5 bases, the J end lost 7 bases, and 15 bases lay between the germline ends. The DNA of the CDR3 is TGTGCCAGCAGCCGCCTAGCACAGGCGAATGAGCAGTTCTTC. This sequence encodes CASSRLAQANEQFF.

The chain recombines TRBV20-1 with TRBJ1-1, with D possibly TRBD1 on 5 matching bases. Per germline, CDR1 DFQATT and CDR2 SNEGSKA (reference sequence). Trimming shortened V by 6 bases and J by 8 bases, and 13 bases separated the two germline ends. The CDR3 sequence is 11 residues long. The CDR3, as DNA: TGCAGTGCCCCTTTCGGGGCAGAAGCTTTCTTT. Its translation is CSAPFGAEAFF.

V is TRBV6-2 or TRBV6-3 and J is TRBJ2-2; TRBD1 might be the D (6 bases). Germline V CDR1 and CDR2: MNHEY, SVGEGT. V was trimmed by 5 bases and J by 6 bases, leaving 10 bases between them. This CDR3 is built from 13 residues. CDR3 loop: CASSLRQAGELFF. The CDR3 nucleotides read TGTGCCAGCAGTCTCCGACAGGCCGGGGAGCTGTTTTTT.

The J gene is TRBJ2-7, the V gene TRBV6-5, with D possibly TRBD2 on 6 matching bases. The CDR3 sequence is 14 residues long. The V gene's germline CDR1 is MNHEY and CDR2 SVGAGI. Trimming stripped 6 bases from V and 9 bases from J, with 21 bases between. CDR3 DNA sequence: TGTGCCAGCAGGTTGGGGGAGGTGGCGTCCGGGCAGTACTTC. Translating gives CASRLGEVASGQYF.

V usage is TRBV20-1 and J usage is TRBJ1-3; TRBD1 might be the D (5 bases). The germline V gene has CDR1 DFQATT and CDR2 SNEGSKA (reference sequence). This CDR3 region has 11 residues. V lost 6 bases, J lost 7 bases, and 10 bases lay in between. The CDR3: CSAAGGNTIYF. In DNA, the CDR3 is TGCAGTGCCGCGGGGGGTAACACCATATATTTT.

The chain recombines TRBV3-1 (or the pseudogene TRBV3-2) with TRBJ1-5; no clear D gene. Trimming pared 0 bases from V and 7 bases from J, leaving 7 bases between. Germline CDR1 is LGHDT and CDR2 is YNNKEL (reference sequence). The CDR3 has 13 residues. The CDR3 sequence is CASSQDGVQPQHF. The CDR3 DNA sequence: TGTGCCAGCAGCCAAGACGGCGTCCAGCCCCAGCATTTT.

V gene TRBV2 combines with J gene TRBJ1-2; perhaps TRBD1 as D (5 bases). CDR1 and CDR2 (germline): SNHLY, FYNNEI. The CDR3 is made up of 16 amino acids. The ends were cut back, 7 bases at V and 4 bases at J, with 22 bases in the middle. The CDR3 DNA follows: TGTGCCAGCACCCCGGGGGGAGGCAGGGCTGTCTATGGCTACACCTTC. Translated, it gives CASTPGGGRAVYGYTF.

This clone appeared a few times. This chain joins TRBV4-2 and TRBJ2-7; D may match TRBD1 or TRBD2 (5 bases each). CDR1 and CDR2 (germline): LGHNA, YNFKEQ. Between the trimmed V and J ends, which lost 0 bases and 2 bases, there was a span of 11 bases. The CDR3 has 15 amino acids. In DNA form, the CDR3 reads TGTGCCAGCAGCCAAGATGCTGGGGGAACCTACGAGCAGTACTTC. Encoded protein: CASSQDAGGTYEQYF.

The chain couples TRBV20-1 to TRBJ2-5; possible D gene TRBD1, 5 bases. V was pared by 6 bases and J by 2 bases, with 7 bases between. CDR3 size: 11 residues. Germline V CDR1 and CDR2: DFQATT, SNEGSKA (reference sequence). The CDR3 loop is CSAGPQETQYF. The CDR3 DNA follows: TGCAGTGCGGGGCCGCAAGAGACCCAGTACTTC.

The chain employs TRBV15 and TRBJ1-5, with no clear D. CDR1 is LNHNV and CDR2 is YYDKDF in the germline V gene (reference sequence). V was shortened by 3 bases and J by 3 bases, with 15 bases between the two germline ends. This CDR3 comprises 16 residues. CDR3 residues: CATSSQLRDINQPQHF. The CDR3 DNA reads TGTGCCACCAGCAGCCAGCTGAGAGACATCAATCAGCCCCAGCATTTT.